Shown below are 19 T cell receptor beta chains from a single sample sequenced in a study of regulatory T cells in long-lasting Graves disease. Arm-PCR of CDR3 regions and iRepertoire HTBI primers were the basis on which TCR beta libraries were built. TCRdb reprocessed the multiplex PCR reads via MiXCR and lists one record per CDR3 protein. The sample holds a few hundred thousand distinct CDR3 sequences, 16% seen once. Time point reported: newly diagnosed GD, antithyroid drugs for less than 3 months. The authors made the TCR library using RNA they extracted from PBMCs. This same sample was also part of a study on T cells in Graves' hyperthyroidism and ophthalmopathy.

The sample was peripheral blood mononuclear cells (PBMCs), taken at new diagnosis, from a patient treated with antithyroid drugs. The receptors were sampled from a woman aged 18-30 years with Graves disease.

Comment on this clonotype: A much larger clone differs by one base, so this may be a read error. The genes are TRBV9 and TRBJ2-7, with D unclear. From germline, CDR1 is SGDLS and CDR2 YYNGEE. The CDR3 loop spans 13 amino acids. Trimming stripped 4 bases from V and 6 bases from J, with 14 bases between. This CDR3 reads CASSPGPHCEQYF. CDR3 coding DNA: TGTGCCAGCAGCCCCGGGCCTCATTGCGAGCAGTACTTC.

This clonotype was detected many times. V gene TRBV30 combines with J gene TRBJ1-6; unclear D gene. Germline-derived CDR1 and CDR2 are GTSNPN and SVGIG (reference sequence). Trimming cost V 1 base and J 8 bases, with 9 bases left between them. The CDR3 length is 13 residues. The chain's CDR3 is CAWSDGNYSPLHF. CDR3 coding DNA: TGTGCCTGGAGTGACGGTAACTATTCACCCCTCCACTTT.

The table lists this clonotype with many counts. V gene TRBV27 combines with J gene TRBJ2-7, with 10 bases that match TRBD2. The CDR3 loop spans 15 amino acids. Germline V gives CDR1 MNHEY, CDR2 SMNVEV (reference sequence). Trimming took 2 bases from V and 2 from J; bases not matched to a gene: 3. CDR3 sequence (DNA): TGTGCCAGCAGTTTAACAGGACTAGCGGCCTACGAGCAGTACTTC. It yields the protein CASSLTGLAAYEQYF.

A few counts support this clonotype. The gene calls are TRBV12-3 or TRBV12-4 and TRBJ1-5; D is perhaps TRBD1 (5 bases). Trimming took 6 bases from V and 1 from J, leaving 16 bases between them. The CDR3 totals 16 residues. CDR3 DNA sequence: TGTGCCAGCAGCCCTAGACGGGGGACGAGCAATCAGCCCCAGCATTTT. Amino acids: CASSPRRGTSNQPQHF.

This clonotype showed up just a few times. V gene TRBV7-3 combines with J gene TRBJ2-1, with unresolved D. Germline values: CDR1 SGHTA, CDR2 FQGTGA. V gave up 0 bases and J gave up 5 bases, with 5 bases separating them. CDR3 size: 13 residues. The CDR3: CASSLTGNNEQFF. The CDR3 DNA sequence: TGTGCCAGCAGCTTAACAGGGAACAATGAGCAGTTCTTC.

This clonotype came up many times. CDR3 bases: TGTGCCAGCAGCTCAGGAAGCGGGAGTTGGGAGACCCAGTACTTC. This gives the protein CASSSGSGSWETQYF. The chain employs TRBV11-2 and TRBJ2-5; 8 bases align to TRBD2. V lost 4 bases to trimming and J lost 5 bases; unmatched junction nucleotides: 9. Looked up from germline, CDR1 is SGHAT and CDR2 is FQNNGV. The CDR3 loop spans 15 amino acids.

This clonotype was found many times. The chain has TRBV7-9 and TRBJ2-6, with D hard to call. The germline V gene encodes CDR1 SEHNR and CDR2 FQNEAQ (reference sequence). The V and J ends lost 4 bases and 0 bases respectively, with 7 bases between them. This CDR3 comprises 15 residues. The CDR3 here is CASSSPGSGANVLTF. The CDR3 coding sequence is TGTGCCAGCAGCTCACCGGGCTCTGGGGCCAACGTCCTGACTTTC.

The sample holds many counts of this clonotype. The V call is TRBV3-1, the J call TRBJ2-2, with no clear D. The CDR3 spans 15 residues. V shed 3 bases and J shed 5 bases, with 13 bases lying between them. CDR1 and CDR2 (germline): LGHDT, YNNKEL (reference sequence). CDR3 residues: CASSQATLETGELFF. CDR3 DNA: TGTGCCAGCAGCCAGGCGACTCTAGAAACCGGGGAGCTGTTTTTT. The complete variable domain, with remaining parts taken from reference TRBV3-1 and TRBJ2-2, reads DTAVSQTPKYLVTQMGNDKSIKCEQNLGHDTMYWYKQDSKKFLKIMFSYNNKELIINETVPNRFSPKSPDKAHLNLHINSLELGDSAVYFCASSQATLETGELFFGEGSRLTVL.

Worth noting for this clonotype: Likely a read error: the CDR3 ends without its conserved phenylalanine or tryptophan. CDR3 sequence: CATLPGGLYYGYTL. The CDR3 DNA reads as TGTGCCACCCTTCCCGGGGGTTTATACTATGGCTACACCTTA. The V and J genes are TRBV12-3 or TRBV12-4 and TRBJ1-2, with D possibly TRBD1 on 5 matching bases. Trimming cost V 10 bases and J 3 bases, with 18 bases left between them. The CDR3 runs to 14 residues.

The chain recombines TRBV3-1 with TRBJ1-2; D gene ambiguous. The CDR3 contains 14 residues. V lost 1 base and J lost 4, with 10 bases in between. Germline assignment: CDR1 LGHDT and CDR2 YNNKEL (reference sequence). CDR3 nucleotides: TGTGCCAGCAGCCAAGGGACGGACCTCTATGGCTACACCTTC. Its protein product is CASSQGTDLYGYTF.

The gene calls are TRBV6-1 and TRBJ2-3; weak D call: TRBD1 (6 bases). There are 14 residues in the CDR3. The ends were cut back, 5 bases at V and 2 bases at J, with 11 bases in the middle. CDR1 and CDR2 (germline): MNHNS, SASEGT. CDR3 region: CASSTGQITDTQYF. CDR3 coding DNA: TGTGCCAGCAGTACCGGACAGATCACAGATACGCAGTATTTT.

This clonotype turned up a few times. V is TRBV20-1 and J is TRBJ2-1; 14 bases line up with TRBD2. V lost 3 bases and J lost 7; bases outside the gene matches: 11. The CDR3 has 17 residues. The germline gives CDR1 DFQATT, CDR2 SNEGSKA (reference sequence). CDR3 sequence reads: CSASPGLAGGPGNEQFF. The CDR3 region has the DNA TGCAGTGCTAGTCCCGGACTAGCGGGAGGTCCGGGGAATGAGCAGTTCTTC.

The sample holds a few counts of this clonotype. CDR3 in amino acids: CASTLNQNTEAFF. In nucleotides, the CDR3 is TGTGCCAGCACCCTCAATCAGAACACTGAAGCTTTCTTT. This chain joins TRBV6-1 and TRBJ1-1; D remains unclear. Germline CDR1 and CDR2: MNHNS and SASEGT. The CDR3 is made up of 13 amino acids. Trimming stripped 7 bases from V and 1 base from J, with 10 bases between.

Ten or more counts support this clonotype. The chain combines TRBV6-1 with TRBJ2-7; 7 bases agree with TRBD2. This CDR3 has 15 residues. CDR1 is MNHNS, CDR2 SASEGT, per germline. With 2 bases clipped from V and 2 bases from J, the junction kept 6 bases outside the gene matches. The chain's CDR3 is CASSERASGAYEQYF. The CDR3 nucleotides are TGTGCCAGCAGTGAACGGGCTAGCGGAGCCTACGAGCAGTACTTC.

This clonotype came up many times. This chain joins TRBV7-9 and TRBJ2-1; TRBD1 aligns across 9 bases. The CDR3 sequence is 16 residues long. Germline values: CDR1 SEHNR, CDR2 FQNEAQ (reference sequence). V lost 5 bases and J lost 2; bases outside the gene matches: 7. The CDR3 is CASSPPTGGTYNEQFF. Written as DNA, the CDR3 is TGTGCCAGCAGCCCCCCTACAGGGGGCACCTACAATGAGCAGTTCTTC.

This clonotype was seen many times. This sequence joins TRBV9 and TRBJ2-1, with 9 bases aligning to TRBD1. The CDR3 length is 14 residues. Germline V gene sequence: CDR1 SGDLS, CDR2 YYNGEE. The V gene end was trimmed by 4 bases and the J gene end by 5 bases; junction bases not matched to a gene: 4. The CDR3: CASSPGTGNNEQFF. The CDR3 DNA reads TGTGCCAGCAGCCCCGGGACAGGGAACAATGAGCAGTTCTTC.

This clonotype was seen a few times. This sequence may be a read error, since a much larger clone differs from it by one base. This chain joins TRBV7-3 and TRBJ2-7, with 9 bases fitting TRBD2. The germline V gene encodes CDR1 SGHTA and CDR2 FQGTGA. The CDR3 is made up of 16 amino acids. The V gene end was trimmed by 2 bases and the J gene end by 0 bases; junction bases not matched to a gene: 5. Here the CDR3 DNA reads TGTGCCAGCAGCTTAGGGGTAGCGGGGGACTCCTACGAGCAGTACTTC. Protein product: CASSLGVAGDSYEQYF.

A few counts support this clonotype. V usage is TRBV27 and J usage is TRBJ2-5; 8 bases map to TRBD1. In germline, CDR1 is MNHEY, CDR2 SMNVEV (reference sequence). V was pared by 5 bases and J by 0 bases, with 8 bases of the junction left unmatched. CDR3 length: 16 amino acids. The CDR3 loop is CASSAPTGVHQETQYF. CDR3 sequence (DNA): TGTGCCAGCAGTGCGCCGACAGGGGTTCACCAAGAGACCCAGTACTTC.

The sample holds many counts of this clonotype. The rearrangement joins TRBV7-9 to TRBJ2-2; D not resolved. The ends were cut back, 1 base at V and 6 bases at J, with 6 bases in the middle. Germline V CDR1 and CDR2: SEHNR, FQNEAQ (reference sequence). CDR3 size: 13 residues. The CDR3 is CASSLGASGELFF. In DNA, the CDR3 is TGTGCCAGCAGCTTAGGCGCCTCCGGGGAGCTGTTTTTT.